The 2 T cell receptor beta chains reported below all come from one sample, sequenced in a study of graft-versus-host responses after intestinal transplantation. These receptors lack a known antigen. Profiled with immunoSEQ multiplex PCR; TCRdb holds only in-frame clones, not every one. The table shows about 85,000 clones, with around 90% occurring only once. The material was unstimulated CD8+ T cells sorted from spleen or lymph node cells, obtained before transplant. The receptor set was obtained from a human donor who was the organ donor for an intestinal transplant.

V usage is TRBV19 and J usage is TRBJ1-5; D is possibly TRBD1 (5 bases). The CDR3 spans 15 residues. Germline V CDR1 and CDR2: LNHDA, SQIVND (reference sequence). V lost 1 base to trimming and J lost 5 bases, with 12 bases between them. The CDR3 DNA is TGTGCCAGTAGTATAGCTGGGGTGGGGGATCAGCCCCAGCATTTT. Residues: CASSIAGVGDQPQHF.

V is TRBV7-2 and J is TRBJ2-6, with TRBD1 as a possible D gene (6 bases). The ends were cut back, 5 bases at V and 3 bases at J, with 17 bases in the middle. The CDR3 has 17 amino acids. CDR1 and CDR2 (germline): SGHTA, FQGNSA. The CDR3 nucleotides read TGTGCCAGCAGCCTGGGCCCGTACAGGGTTGGGGCCAACGTCCTGACTTTC. Residues: CASSLGPYRVGANVLTF. The full variable domain, in which reference TRBV7-2 and TRBJ2-6 provide the parts outside the CDR3, is GAGVSQSPSNKVTEKGKDVELRCDPISGHTALYWYRQSLGQGLEFLIYFQGNSAPDKSGLPSDRFSAERTGGSVSTLTIQRTQQEDSAVYLCASSLGPYRVGANVLTFGAGSRLTVL.